These 17 T cell receptor beta chains were all obtained from the same sample, sequenced in a study of blood T cell repertoires in COVID-19. Only in-frame clones appear in the TCRdb table, and some are missing; sequencing was by immunoSEQ multiplex PCR. This repertoire shows about 380,000 clones, more than 70% found once; its top ten account for more than 1%. Input material: PBMCs or T cells enriched from blood (not recorded which). The source is a woman under 30 who had recovered from COVID-19.

The chain is built from TRBV11-1 and TRBJ1-3, with D possibly matching TRBD1 (6 bases). V gave up 7 bases and J gave up 0 bases, with 10 bases separating them. The germline V gene has CDR1 SGHAT and CDR2 FQDESV (reference sequence). The CDR3 runs 14 residues. DNA of the CDR3: TGTGCCAGCATGGACAGAAGCTCTGGAAACACCATATATTTT. Its protein product is CASMDRSSGNTIYF. Using reference TRBV11-1 and TRBJ1-3 for the parts outside the CDR3, the full variable domain is EAEVAQSPRYKITEKSQAVAFWCDPISGHATLYWYRQILGQGPELLVQFQDESVVDDSQLPKDRFSAERLKGVDSTLKIQPAELGDSAMYLCASMDRSSGNTIYFGEGSWLTVV.

This rearrangement joins TRBV30 to TRBJ1-4; 9 bases are a match to TRBD1. V shed 4 bases and J 7 bases; nucleotides not matched to a gene: 7. The CDR3 loop spans 14 amino acids. The germline V gene has CDR1 GTSNPN and CDR2 SVGIG (reference sequence). In DNA form, the CDR3 reads TGTGCCTGGAATCCGGGACAGGGTCGTGAAAAACTGTTTTTT. This translates into CAWNPGQGREKLFF.

CDR3 in DNA: TGTGCCAGCTCACCAGGGAGGGCCCCAGTTAATTCACCCCTCCACTTT. Its protein product is CASSPGRAPVNSPLHF. The rearrangement joins TRBV18 to TRBJ1-6; D is ambiguous. The CDR3 length is 16 residues. Trimming took off 2 bases at V and 6 bases at J, with 14 bases between the two ends. CDR1 KGHSH and CDR2 LQKENI come from the germline V gene.

As for this clone: A much larger clone is a single base away; this may be a read error. The chain recombines TRBV5-6 with TRBJ2-7, with 9 bases identical to TRBD1. There are 14 residues in the CDR3. Trimming removed 3 bases from V and 3 bases from J; junction bases left unmatched: 4. Germline loops: CDR1 SGHDT, CDR2 YYEEEE. In DNA, the CDR3 is TGTGCCAGCAGCTCCGGGACAGGGATCTACGAGCAGTACTTC. Protein sequence: CASSSGTGIYEQYF.

This clone was picked up one time. CDR3: CASSVADRRTNEKLFF. CDR3 DNA sequence: TGTGCCAGCAGCGTAGCTGACCGGAGAACTAATGAAAAACTGTTTTTT. The genes are TRBV9 and TRBJ1-4; no firm D call. Between the trimmed V and J ends, which lost 0 bases and 1 base, there was a span of 10 bases. The CDR3 extends over 16 amino acids. CDR1 and CDR2 from the germline V gene are SGDLS and YYNGEE.

This clone was recorded only once. V gene TRBV13 combines with J gene TRBJ1-2, with D possibly being TRBD1 (5 bases). The germline gives CDR1 PRHDT, CDR2 FYEKMQ (reference sequence). The CDR3 is made up of 14 amino acids. V dropped 2 bases and J dropped 2 bases, with 9 bases sitting between them. DNA of the CDR3: TGTGCCAGCAGCTTAATGGGGGGGAACTATGGCTACACCTTC. Its translation: CASSLMGGNYGYTF.

The chain carries TRBV3-1 (or the pseudogene TRBV3-2) and TRBJ1-4, with TRBD1 as a possible D gene (5 bases). Trimming took 4 bases from V and 6 from J, leaving 18 bases between them. The V gene's germline CDR1 is LGHDT and CDR2 YNNKEL (reference sequence). The CDR3 spans 16 residues. CDR3 nucleotide sequence: TGTGCCAGCAGCCCGGGGGTGAGGGGATCAGATGAAAAACTGTTTTTT. Amino acids: CASSPGVRGSDEKLFF.

The chain has TRBV25-1 and TRBJ1-6, with TRBD1 matching 8 bases. This CDR3 region has 17 residues. Germline-derived CDR1 and CDR2 are MGHDK and SYGVNS. The V segment lost 4 bases and the J segment 10 bases; nucleotides outside the gene matches: 15. The CDR3 DNA follows: TGTGCCAGCAGTGCTCTCTGGACAGGGTTCGGGCCCTCACCCCTCCACTTT. This codes for CASSALWTGFGPSPLHF. The entire variable domain, with the rest obtained from reference TRBV25-1 and TRBJ1-6, is as follows: EADIYQTPRYLVIGTGKKITLECSQTMGHDKMYWYQQDPGMELHLIHYSYGVNSTEKGDLSSESTVSRIRTEHFPLTLESARPSHTSQYLCASSALWTGFGPSPLHFGNGTRLTVT.

The J gene is TRBJ1-2, the V gene TRBV4-1; 7 bases line up with TRBD1. CDR1 is MGHRA, CDR2 YSYEKL, per germline. The junction had 8 bases not matched to a gene; V was cut back by 0 bases and J by 4 bases. The length of the CDR3 is 16 residues. The chain's CDR3 is CASSQDRGRGVYGYTF. CDR3 DNA sequence: TGCGCCAGCAGCCAAGATCGAGGCAGGGGGGTCTATGGCTACACCTTC.

The genes are TRBV4-3 and TRBJ1-4, with 7 bases aligning to TRBD1. V shed 0 bases, J shed 8 bases, and the junction held 6 bases outside the gene matches. Per the germline V gene, CDR1 is LGHNA and CDR2 is YSLEER. The CDR3 consists of 15 residues. The CDR3 coding sequence is TGCGCCAGCAGCCAAGACAGGGGGTTGGAAGAAAAACTGTTTTTT. Encoded protein: CASSQDRGLEEKLFF.

The chain uses TRBV10-3 and TRBJ2-1, with 8 bases that match TRBD1. Trimming removed 6 bases from V and 5 bases from J; junction bases left unmatched: 12. The CDR3 extends over 16 amino acids. From germline, CDR1 is ENHRY and CDR2 SYGVKD. The CDR3 sequence is CAISIRQGTENNEQFF. CDR3 DNA: TGTGCCATCAGCATCCGACAGGGGACCGAAAACAATGAGCAGTTCTTC.

This rearrangement joins TRBV6-2 or TRBV6-3 to TRBJ1-2; 9 bases align to TRBD1. Germline V CDR1 and CDR2: MNHEY, SVGEGT. The CDR3 length is 16 residues. V trimming: 4 bases; J trimming: 7 bases; junction bases outside the gene matches: 13. The CDR3 is CASSSWTGERLSGYTF. The DNA for the CDR3 is TGTGCCAGCAGTTCCTGGACAGGGGAAAGGCTCAGTGGCTACACCTTC.

V gene TRBV11-2 combines with J gene TRBJ2-7, with TRBD2 matching 7 bases. With V trimmed by 5 bases and J by 2 bases, 6 bases remained unmatched. CDR1 SGHAT and CDR2 FQNNGV come from the germline V gene. The CDR3 totals 14 residues. DNA for the CDR3: TGTGCCAGCAGCCGAGGGACTAAGACCTACGAGCAGTACTTC. Its translation: CASSRGTKTYEQYF.

The chain is built from TRBV3-1 (or the pseudogene TRBV3-2) and TRBJ1-5; TRBD1 aligns across 11 bases. CDR1 and CDR2 (germline): LGHDT, YNNKEL (reference sequence). After removal of 4 bases from V and 7 bases from J, the junction contained 3 bases not matched to a gene. This CDR3 region has 14 residues. CDR3 in amino acids: CASSPGQGAQPQHF. The CDR3 DNA follows: TGTGCCAGCAGCCCCGGACAGGGGGCCCAGCCCCAGCATTTT.

The chain combines TRBV14 with TRBJ2-7; no clear D gene. Germline V gene lookup returns CDR1 SGHDN and CDR2 FVKESK. The CDR3 has 11 residues. V gave up 4 bases and J gave up 4 bases, with 5 bases separating them. The CDR3 nucleotides are TGTGCCAGCAGCCGGAGTTACGAGCAGTACTTC. Translated, it gives CASSRSYEQYF.

Note on this clone: Other DNA sequences from this sample encode an identical CDR3 as well. The chain links TRBV5-1 to TRBJ2-1; the match to TRBD1 covers 7 bases. The CDR3 loop spans 13 amino acids. The germline V gene has CDR1 SGHRS and CDR2 YFSETQ. J lost 7 bases, V lost 0 bases, and 1 base had no gene match. The CDR3 protein is CASSLDRGNEQFF. The DNA of the CDR3 is TGCGCCAGCAGCTTGGACAGGGGTAATGAGCAGTTCTTC.

This clone was counted a single time. The genes are TRBV3-1 (or the pseudogene TRBV3-2) and TRBJ2-3; 8 bases agree with TRBD1. CDR1 LGHDT and CDR2 YNNKEL come from the germline V gene (reference sequence). J gave up 0 bases and V 3 bases, and 5 bases lay outside the gene matches. The CDR3 loop spans 16 amino acids. The CDR3 DNA sequence: TGTGCCAGCAGCCACTGGGACAGGCCTAGCACAGATACGCAGTATTTT. Protein sequence: CASSHWDRPSTDTQYF.